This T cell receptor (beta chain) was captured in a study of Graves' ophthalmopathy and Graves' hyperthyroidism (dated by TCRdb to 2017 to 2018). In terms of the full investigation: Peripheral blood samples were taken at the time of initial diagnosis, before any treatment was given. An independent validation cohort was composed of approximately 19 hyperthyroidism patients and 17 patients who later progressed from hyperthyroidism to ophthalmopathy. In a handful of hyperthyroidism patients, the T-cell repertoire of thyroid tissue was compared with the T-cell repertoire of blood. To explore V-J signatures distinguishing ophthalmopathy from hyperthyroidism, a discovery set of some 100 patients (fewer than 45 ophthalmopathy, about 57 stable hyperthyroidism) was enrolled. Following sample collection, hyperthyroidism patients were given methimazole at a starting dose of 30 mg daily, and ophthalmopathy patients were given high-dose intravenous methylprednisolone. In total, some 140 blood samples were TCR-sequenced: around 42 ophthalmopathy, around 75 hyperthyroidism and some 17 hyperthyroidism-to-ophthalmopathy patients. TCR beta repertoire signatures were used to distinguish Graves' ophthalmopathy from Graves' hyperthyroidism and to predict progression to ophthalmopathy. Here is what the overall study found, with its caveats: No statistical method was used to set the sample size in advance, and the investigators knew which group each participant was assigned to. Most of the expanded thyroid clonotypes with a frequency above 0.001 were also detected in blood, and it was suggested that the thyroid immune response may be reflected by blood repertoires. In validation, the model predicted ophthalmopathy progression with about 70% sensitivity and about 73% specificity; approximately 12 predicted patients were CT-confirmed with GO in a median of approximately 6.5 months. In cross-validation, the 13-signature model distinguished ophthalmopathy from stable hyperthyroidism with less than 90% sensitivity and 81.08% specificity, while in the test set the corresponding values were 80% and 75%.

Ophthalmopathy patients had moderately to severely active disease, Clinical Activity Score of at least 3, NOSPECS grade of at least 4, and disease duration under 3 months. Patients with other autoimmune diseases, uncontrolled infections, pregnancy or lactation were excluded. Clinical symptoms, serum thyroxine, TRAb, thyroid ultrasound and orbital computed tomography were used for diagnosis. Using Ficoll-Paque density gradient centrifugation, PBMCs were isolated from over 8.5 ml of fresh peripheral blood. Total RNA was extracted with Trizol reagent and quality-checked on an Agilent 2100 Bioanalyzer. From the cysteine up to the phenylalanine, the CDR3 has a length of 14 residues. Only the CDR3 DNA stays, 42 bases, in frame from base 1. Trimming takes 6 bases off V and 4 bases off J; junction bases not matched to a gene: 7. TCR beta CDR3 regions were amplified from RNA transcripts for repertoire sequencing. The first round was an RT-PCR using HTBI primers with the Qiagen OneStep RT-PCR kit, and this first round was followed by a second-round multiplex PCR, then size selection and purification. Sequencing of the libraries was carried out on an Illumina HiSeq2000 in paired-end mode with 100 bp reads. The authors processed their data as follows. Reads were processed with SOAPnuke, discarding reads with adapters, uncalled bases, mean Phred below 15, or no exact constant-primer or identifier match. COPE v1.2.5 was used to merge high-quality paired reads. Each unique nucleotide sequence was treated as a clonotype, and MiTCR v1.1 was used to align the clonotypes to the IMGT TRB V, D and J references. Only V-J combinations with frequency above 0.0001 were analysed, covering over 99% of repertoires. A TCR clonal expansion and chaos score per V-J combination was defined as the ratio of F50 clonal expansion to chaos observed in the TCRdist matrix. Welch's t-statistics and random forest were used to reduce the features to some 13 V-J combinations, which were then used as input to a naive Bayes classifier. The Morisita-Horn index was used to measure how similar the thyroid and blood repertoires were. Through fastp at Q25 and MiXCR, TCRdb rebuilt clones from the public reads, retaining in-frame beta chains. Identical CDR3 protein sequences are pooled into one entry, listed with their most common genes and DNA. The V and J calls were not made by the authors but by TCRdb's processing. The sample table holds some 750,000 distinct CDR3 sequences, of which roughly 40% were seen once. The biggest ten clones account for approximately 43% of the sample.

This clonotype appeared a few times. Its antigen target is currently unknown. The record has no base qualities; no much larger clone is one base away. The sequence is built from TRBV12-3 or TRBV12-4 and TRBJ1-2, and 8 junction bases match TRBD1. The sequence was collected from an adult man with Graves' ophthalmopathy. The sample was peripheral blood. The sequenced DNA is TGTGCCAGCAGACATAACAGGGGGGGCTATGGCTACACCTTC. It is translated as CASRHNRGGYGYTF.